A selection of T cell receptor beta chains follows, all from one sample in a study of blood T cells in healthy people across ages. TCRdb reprocessed the 5' RACE reads via MiXCR and lists one record per CDR3 protein. The sample has some 860,000 distinct CDR3 sequences; just over 55% are singletons. Sequences were obtained from blood. Receptors were obtained from a man between 40 and 49 years old in good health. CDR3s include the opening cysteine and the closing phenylalanine or tryptophan. Each record gives: clone size, V gene, D gene, J gene, CDR3 DNA, CDR3 protein. The D gene is left open where the match is weak. The size entry is marked missing in some rows and otherwise reads once, few, many or a size class.

>-|TRBV27|-|TRBJ2-1
TGTGCCAGCAGCGACAGTCCCCTAAGTAATCTAGAGCAGTTCTTC
CASSDSPLSNLEQFF
>-|TRBV7-9|-|TRBJ2-5
TGTGCCAGCAGCTTAGCTCAGACACAACAAGAGACCCAGTACTTC
CASSLAQTQQETQYF
>-|TRBV18|-|TRBJ1-4
TGTGCCAGCTCACCACGAGTGGACAGAGATGAAAAACTGTTTTTT
CASSPRVDRDEKLFF
>few|TRBV19|-|TRBJ2-7
TGTGCCAGTAGCGTGGGACTCGAGCAGTACTTC
CASSVGLEQYF
>-|TRBV12-3/TRBV12-4|-|TRBJ2-3
TGTGCCAGCAGTAGCCCCAGTAACGCCCCGGGAGATACGCAGTATTTT
CASSSPSNAPGDTQYF
>-|TRBV25-1|-|TRBJ2-4
TGTGCCAGCAGTGAAACAGAGGGTCCGGGGGAGCAGTACTTC
CASSETEGPGEQYF
>once|TRBV4-3|-|TRBJ1-6
TGCGCCAGCAGCCAAGTCCAGGGGTTGGGTATGAGTAATTCACCCCTCCACTTT
CASSQVQGLGMSNSPLHF
>-|TRBV11-2|TRBD2|TRBJ2-3
TGTGCCAGCAGCTCTAGACGGCGTGGGAGCGGGAGGGCAGATACGCAGTATTTT
CASSSRRRGSGRADTQYF
>-|TRBV24-1|-|TRBJ1-2
TGTGCCACCAGCCTGACAGGAGTTAATAGTGGCTACACCTTC
CATSLTGVNSGYTF
>-|TRBV28|-|TRBJ2-6
TGTGCCAGCACCCAATCCCACTCTGGGGCCAACGTCCTGACTTTC
CASTQSHSGANVLTF
>few|TRBV20-1|-|TRBJ2-7
TGCAGTGCTAGCCCAGGAACAAGCTCCTACGAGCAGTACTTC
CSASPGTSSYEQYF
>-|TRBV29-1|TRBD2|TRBJ2-3
TGCAGCGCTACTGCCGGGGGGGATACGCAGTATTTT
CSATAGGDTQYF
>-|TRBV7-2|-|TRBJ2-5
TGTGCCAGCAGCGGTCGCGGGCAGGGTGTCGAGACCCAGTACTTC
CASSGRGQGVETQYF
>few|TRBV10-3|-|TRBJ2-5
TGTGCCATCAGTGAATCCGACAGACAAGAGACCCAGTACTTC
CAISESDRQETQYF
>-|TRBV2|-|TRBJ1-2
TGTGCCAGCAGGAGCGCCCGGGTGGTTGGCTATGGCTACACCTTC
CASRSARVVGYGYTF
>once|TRBV4-2|-|TRBJ1-5
TGTGCCAGCAGCCAAGATGTCGGGAGGGAGGATCAGCCCCAGCATTTT
CASSQDVGREDQPQHF
>-|TRBV15|-|TRBJ2-1
TGTGCCACCAGCAGAGTCAGCAATGAGCAGTTCTTC
CATSRVSNEQFF
>-|TRBV20-1|-|TRBJ1-6
TGCAGTGCTAGAGAGCGACAGCAGGATCGGCCTAATTCACCCCTCCACTTT
CSARERQQDRPNSPLHF
>few|TRBV5-1|-|TRBJ2-5
TGCGCCAGCAGCTTGGTGGGGGACCCTCAAGAGACCCAGTACTTC
CASSLVGDPQETQYF
>-|TRBV5-6|-|TRBJ2-5
TGTGCCAGCAGCTTGGAAGTGCGAGCCCAGTACTTC
CASSLEVRAQYF
>few|TRBV15|TRBD1|TRBJ2-4
TGTGCCACCAGCAGAGATGGGTCAGGACAGGGAAACATTCAGTACTTC
CATSRDGSGQGNIQYF
>-|TRBV5-1|TRBD1|TRBJ2-1
TGCGCCAGCAGCTTGGCCCCCGGGACAGCTTCTTACAATGAGCAGTTCTTC
CASSLAPGTASYNEQFF
>-|TRBV6-4|TRBD1|TRBJ2-1
TGTGCCAGCAGCATGACAGGGCTAGCCTACAATGAGCAGTTCTTC
CASSMTGLAYNEQFF
>-|TRBV7-2|TRBD2|TRBJ2-1
TGTGCCAGCAGCTTAGCATGGACTAGCTTGTACAATGAGCAGTTCTTC
CASSLAWTSLYNEQFF
>once|TRBV20-1|-|TRBJ2-3
TGCAGTGGCAACAGGGCACTGACTGATACGCAGTATTTT
CSGNRALTDTQYF
>-|TRBV5-4|TRBD2|TRBJ2-3
TGTGCCAGCAGGACCGGCGGGGGGGCGTTTAGGGCAGATACGCAGTATTTT
CASRTGGGAFRADTQYF
>-|TRBV12-3/TRBV12-4|TRBD1|TRBJ2-7
TGTGCCAGCAGCCTAAGGGACAGGAAAGGCGAGCAGTACTTC
CASSLRDRKGEQYF
>once|TRBV12-3/TRBV12-4|TRBD1|TRBJ1-5
TGTGCCAGCAGTCCGGCGGGACAGGGGAATCAGCCCCAGCATTTT
CASSPAGQGNQPQHF
>few|TRBV12-3/TRBV12-4|-|TRBJ1-2
TGTGCCAGCAGTTTAGGGAGATCCCAGGGTGGCTACACCTTC
CASSLGRSQGGYTF
>-|TRBV20-1|TRBD2|TRBJ2-5
TGCAGTGCTAGTCCCGGGACTAGTCGGCAAGAGACCCAGTACTTC
CSASPGTSRQETQYF
>once|TRBV7-9|TRBD1|TRBJ1-6
TGTGCCAGCAGCTCCAACCGGGACAGGGCAAATTCACCCCTCCACTTT
CASSSNRDRANSPLHF
>-|TRBV28|TRBD2|TRBJ2-1
TGTGCCAGCAGACCACATTCTAGCGGGAGAGGGAATGAGCAGTTCTTC
CASRPHSSGRGNEQFF
>-|TRBV18|-|TRBJ2-3
TGTGCCAGCTCACCCTTCGACGTATCAAGCCTCACAGATACGCAGTATTTT
CASSPFDVSSLTDTQYF
>-|TRBV28|TRBD1|TRBJ2-2
TGTGCCAGCAGTTTAGTCCAGGGGGCGAGAAACACCGGGGAGCTGTTTTTT
CASSLVQGARNTGELFF
>-|TRBV4-1|-|TRBJ2-3
TGCGCCAGCAGCCAAGATTTAGTCGCAGATACGCAGTATTTT
CASSQDLVADTQYF
>-|TRBV27|-|TRBJ2-3
TGTGCCAGCCCTTTGGGGGCGCAGGATACGCAGTATTTT
CASPLGAQDTQYF
>-|TRBV25-1|-|TRBJ2-2
TGTGCCAGCAGTGAATCAATAGGCAGAATCGCGAACACCGGGGAGCTGTTTTTT
CASSESIGRIANTGELFF
>-|TRBV20-1|-|TRBJ2-3
TGCAGTGTACTAACAGATACGCAGTATTTT
CSVLTDTQYF
>-|TRBV10-2|TRBD1|TRBJ1-5
TGCGCCAGCAGCCGCCTGGTGGGACAGATCAATCAGCCCCAGCATTTT
CASSRLVGQINQPQHF
>-|TRBV2|TRBD2|TRBJ2-7
TGTGCCAGCAGCACTAGCGGAGCTAACTACGAGCAGTACTTC
CASSTSGANYEQYF
>-|TRBV20-1|TRBD1|TRBJ1-5
TGCAGTGCTAGAGAGGCAGGGGGAGGTCAGCCCCAGCATTTT
CSAREAGGGQPQHF
>-|TRBV7-2|-|TRBJ1-5
TGTGCCAGCAGCGTTGGGTTAGGGGAGGCTCAGCCCCAGCATTTT
CASSVGLGEAQPQHF
>-|TRBV12-3/TRBV12-4|-|TRBJ2-1
TGTGCCAGCAGTGTAAGTAGGAACAGCGAGCAGTTCTTC
CASSVSRNSEQFF
>few|TRBV6-1|-|TRBJ1-1
TGTGCCAGCAGGGTGACGGTGAACACTGAAGCTTTCTTT
CASRVTVNTEAFF
>few|TRBV5-1|TRBD2|TRBJ2-5
TGCGCCAGCACCGTCGATAGCGGGGGTAGAGAGACCCAGTACTTC
CASTVDSGGRETQYF
>-|TRBV28|TRBD2|TRBJ2-7
TGTGCCAGCAGCCCATCTCGGGGGGACTCGCTCGAGCAGTACTTC
CASSPSRGDSLEQYF
>-|TRBV4-1|TRBD2|TRBJ2-7
TGCGCCAGCAGGCAAGATGGGACTAGCGGTTTCGAGCAGTACTTC
CASRQDGTSGFEQYF
>few|TRBV29-1|-|TRBJ2-7
TGCAGCGGGTGGGGCGAGCAGTACTTC
CSGWGEQYF
>-|TRBV10-3|TRBD1|TRBJ2-2
TGTGCCATCAGTGAGGGGACAGGTCCGAACACCGGGGAGCTGTTTTTT
CAISEGTGPNTGELFF
>-|TRBV7-9|-|TRBJ2-5
TGTGCCAGCAGCCCCGGAGGGTTGAGGACAGAGACCCAGTACTTC
CASSPGGLRTETQYF
>-|TRBV7-2|-|TRBJ1-5
TGTGCCAGCAGCTTAGAACGGGGCCTAAATCAGCCCCAGCATTTT
CASSLERGLNQPQHF
>-|TRBV12-3/TRBV12-4|TRBD2|TRBJ2-4
TGTGCCAGCAGTTTGGGAGGGATGGACATTCAGTACTTC
CASSLGGMDIQYF